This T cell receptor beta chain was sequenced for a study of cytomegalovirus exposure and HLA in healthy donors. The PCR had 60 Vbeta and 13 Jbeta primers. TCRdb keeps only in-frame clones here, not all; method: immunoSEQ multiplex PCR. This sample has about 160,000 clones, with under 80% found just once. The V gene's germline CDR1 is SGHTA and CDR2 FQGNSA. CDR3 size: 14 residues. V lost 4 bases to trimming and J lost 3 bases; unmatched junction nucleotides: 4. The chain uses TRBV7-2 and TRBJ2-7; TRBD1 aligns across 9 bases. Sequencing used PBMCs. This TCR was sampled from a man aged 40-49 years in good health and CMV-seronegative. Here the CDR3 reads CASSYRTGDYEQYF. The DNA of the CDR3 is TGTGCCAGCAGCTACAGGACAGGGGACTACGAGCAGTACTTC.